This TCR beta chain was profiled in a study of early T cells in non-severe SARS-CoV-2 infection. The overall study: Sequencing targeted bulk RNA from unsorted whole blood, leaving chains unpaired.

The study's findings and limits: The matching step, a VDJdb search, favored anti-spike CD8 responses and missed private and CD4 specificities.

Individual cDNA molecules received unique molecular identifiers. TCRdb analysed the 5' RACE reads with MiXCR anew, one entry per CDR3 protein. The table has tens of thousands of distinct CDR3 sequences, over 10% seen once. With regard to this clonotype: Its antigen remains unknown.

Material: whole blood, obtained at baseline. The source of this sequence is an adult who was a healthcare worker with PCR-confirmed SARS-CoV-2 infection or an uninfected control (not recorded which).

In DNA, the CDR3 is TGCAGCGTTGAAACCCCTAACTATGGCTACACCTTC. Translated, it gives CSVETPNYGYTF. This chain joins TRBV29-1 and TRBJ1-2; D uncertain. V lost 2 bases and J lost 0, with 4 bases in between. The length of the CDR3 is 12 residues. Germline values: CDR1 SQVTM, CDR2 ANQGSEA.